This TCR beta chain emerged from a study of radiation and T cells in renal cell carcinoma. This sample's time point: blood 4 weeks post-SBRT, at nephrectomy. The treatment denotes: 15 Gy SBRT to primary tumor, nephrectomy 4 weeks later. Nephrectomy followed 15 Gy stereotactic body radiation by 4 weeks. This renal cell carcinoma was of the clear cell type. Germline lookup yields CDR1 SGDLS and CDR2 YYNGEE. The ends lost 0 bases at V and 2 bases at J; junction bases unmatched: 3. The CDR3 contains 16 residues. Points on this clone: Antigen unknown. The same CDR3 can be traced to other DNA sequences in this sample.

Study-level results: Top tumor clonotypes rose in blood 2 weeks post-radiation, then contracted. No pretreatment tumor biopsies were available for baseline clonotypes.

Repertoires were generated with immunoSEQ multiplex PCR, while TCRdb's copy carries only in-frame clones and drops some. The sample yields around 95,000 clones, roughly 82% seen once. The chain combines TRBV9 with TRBJ2-1; 9 bases are shared with TRBD2. Source: blood, taken from a patient whose treatment included radiotherapy and nephrectomy. This TCR came from a man in his sixties with renal cell carcinoma. CDR3 sequence (DNA): TGTGCCAGCAGCGTAGTGGCGGGAGGGACCTACAATGAGCAGTTCTTC. Protein sequence: CASSVVAGGTYNEQFF.